This T cell receptor (beta chain) appears in the sequencing data of a study of control samples from healthy donors and cancer patients. TCRdb's table, derived via immunoSEQ multiplex PCR, lists solely in-frame clones and lacks some. The repertoire holds about 80,000 clones, roughly nine tenths seen once, with around 7.6% in the top ten. The CDR3 totals 17 residues. Germline V gene lookup returns CDR1 LGHNA and CDR2 YNFKEQ. Trimming shortened V by 2 bases and J by 4 bases, and 20 bases separated the two germline ends. The rearrangement uses TRBV4-2 and TRBJ1-2; D may be TRBD1 (5 bases). This receptor was identified in a woman aged 55-70 years in good health. Sequences were obtained from blood. The CDR3 loop is CASSQRGARPDGYGYTF. CDR3 DNA: TGTGCCAGCAGCCAAAGGGGAGCGAGACCCGACGGCTATGGCTACACCTTC.